The entry that follows covers one T cell receptor beta chain sequence. Via MiXCR, TCRdb re-called the 5' RACE reads, giving one row per CDR3 protein. Among around 52,000 distinct CDR3 sequences listed, around 26% were seen once. V gave up 0 bases and J gave up 8 bases, with 16 bases separating them. CDR1 and CDR2 (germline): DFQATT, SNEGSKA (reference sequence). The CDR3 contains 14 residues. The V gene is TRBV20-1, the J gene TRBJ1-2, with D uncertain. Sequences were obtained from tumor-infiltrating memory CD4+ T cells sorted from the breast tumor. The subset was: memory CD4+ T cells, CD4+CD45RO+CD25-. This TCR was sampled from a female donor with breast cancer. CDR3 nucleotide sequence: TGCAGTGCTAGAGATAGCAGACGGTCAGAGGGCTACACCTTC. Amino acids: CSARDSRRSEGYTF.